These 28 T cell receptor beta chains share one sample of origin, sequenced in a study of T cell responses to AZD1222 COVID-19 vaccine. Only in-frame clones appear in the TCRdb table, and some are missing; sequencing was by immunoSEQ multiplex PCR. The sample lists about 160,000 clones, 85% to 95% occurring once. This sample comprised peripheral blood, obtained on day 0 of AZD1222 vaccination. Source of these receptors: an adult in good health.

This chain links TRBV3-1 (or the pseudogene TRBV3-2) with TRBJ2-2, with D tentatively TRBD2 (7 bases). Germline CDR1 reads LGHDT; CDR2 reads YNNKEL (reference sequence). This CDR3 contains 16 residues. V was clipped by 3 bases and J by 4 bases, with 15 bases between them. This CDR3 reads CASSQYAGGPTGELFF. CDR3 sequence (DNA): TGTGCCAGCAGCCAGTATGCCGGGGGGCCCACCGGGGAGCTGTTTTTT.

The chain employs TRBV11-2 and TRBJ2-3; no definite D call. Trimming cost V 5 bases and J 2 bases, with 11 bases left between them. CDR3 length: 14 amino acids. Germline CDR1 SGHAT, CDR2 FQNNGV. CDR3 in DNA: TGTGCCAGCAGCCTCAGTACGCCCACAGATACGCAGTATTTT. It encodes CASSLSTPTDTQYF.

This chain joins TRBV7-2 and TRBJ2-7, with a weak D call TRBD1 (5 bases). Deletions cut 2 bases from V and 0 bases from J, with 14 bases between. The CDR3 runs to 16 residues. CDR1 and CDR2 from the germline V gene are SGHTA and FQGNSA. The CDR3 region has the DNA TGTGCCAGCAGCTTAACCCGAGGACATAGCTCCTACGAGCAGTACTTC. Protein sequence: CASSLTRGHSSYEQYF.

This sequence joins TRBV28 and TRBJ2-1; D possibly corresponds to TRBD2 (5 bases). The V and J ends lost 3 bases and 8 bases respectively, with 5 bases between them. CDR1 and CDR2 (germline): MDHEN, SYDVKM. The CDR3 spans 11 residues. CDR3 residues: CASSFGDEQFF. Written as DNA, the CDR3 is TGTGCCAGCAGTTTCGGGGATGAGCAGTTCTTC.

This clone was observed once. The CDR3 bases are TGTGCCAGCTCACCTTACATGGGAACAGATACGCAGTATTTT. This translates into CASSPYMGTDTQYF. The chain carries TRBV18 and TRBJ2-3; no definite D call. This CDR3 contains 14 residues. Germline V gene data show CDR1 as KGHSH and CDR2 as LQKENI. Trimming removed 3 bases at V and 3 bases at J, with 10 bases between.

This rearrangement joins TRBV7-8 to TRBJ1-3; D is uncertain. Deletions cut 2 bases from V and 3 bases from J, with 8 bases between. The CDR3 spans 14 residues. Germline V gives CDR1 SGHVS, CDR2 FQNEAQ. In nucleotides, the CDR3 is TGTGCCAGCAGCTTAACCGAGTATGGAAACACCATATATTTT. It codes for CASSLTEYGNTIYF.

The chain is built from TRBV30 and TRBJ2-1; 8 bases align to TRBD2. The junction had 28 bases not matched to a gene; V was cut back by 0 bases and J by 12 bases. Germline CDR1 is GTSNPN and CDR2 is SVGIG (reference sequence). The CDR3 loop spans 20 amino acids. CDR3 in amino acids: CAWSVRYRLTASGSQLGQFF. CDR3 sequence (DNA): TGTGCCTGGAGTGTTAGGTATAGACTGACTGCTAGCGGGTCCCAGTTGGGGCAGTTCTTC.

V is TRBV4-1 and J is TRBJ2-7; 11 positions match TRBD2. The CDR3 contains 16 residues. V lost 5 bases and J lost 1; bases outside the gene matches: 7. Germline V lookup: CDR1 MGHRA, CDR2 YSYEKL. The CDR3, as DNA: TGCGCCAGCAGCGCGTCCGGGACTAGCGGTTCCTACGAGCAGTACTTC. Residues: CASSASGTSGSYEQYF.

The V call is TRBV7-2, the J call TRBJ1-2; D is unclear. This CDR3 spans 16 amino acids. Between the trimmed V and J ends, which lost 6 bases and 4 bases, there was a span of 21 bases. CDR1 and CDR2 from the germline V gene are SGHTA and FQGNSA. In DNA, the CDR3 is TGTGCCAGCAGTTTATCATTTGGGTCGACATCCTATGGCTACACCTTC. Translated: CASSLSFGSTSYGYTF.

The rearrangement links TRBV15 to TRBJ2-7, with a possible D match to TRBD2 (6 bases). This CDR3 has 11 residues. Germline V lookup: CDR1 LNHNV, CDR2 YYDKDF (reference sequence). Trimming pared 5 bases from V and 6 bases from J, leaving 8 bases between. CDR3 amino acids: CATSLGGEQYF. Here the CDR3 DNA reads TGTGCCACCAGCCTGGGGGGCGAGCAGTACTTC.

V usage is TRBV29-1 and J usage is TRBJ1-1, with D tentatively TRBD1 (5 bases). V lost 7 bases and J 4 bases, leaving 16 bases between the germline ends. The CDR3 has 13 amino acids. The germline CDR1 and CDR2 sequences are SQVTM and ANQGSEA. The CDR3 DNA sequence: TGCAGCGGGGGGGTGGAGGGTTTCACTGAAGCTTTCTTT. It translates to CSGGVEGFTEAFF.

The chain joins TRBV5-4 to TRBJ1-2, with 9 bases that match TRBD1. V lost 5 bases and J lost 4; bases outside the gene matches: 9. CDR1 is SGHNT and CDR2 is YYREEE in the germline V gene (reference sequence). This CDR3 comprises 15 residues. Here the CDR3 reads CASSSGTGLFYGYTF. As DNA, the CDR3 is TGTGCCAGCAGTTCCGGGACAGGGCTTTTCTATGGCTACACCTTC.

The chain joins TRBV7-9 to TRBJ2-1; TRBD2 might be the D (5 bases). Germline V gene sequence: CDR1 SEHNR, CDR2 FQNEAQ (reference sequence). V was clipped by 4 bases and J by 6 bases, with 10 bases between them. The CDR3 consists of 13 residues. The CDR3 nucleotides are TGTGCCAGCAGCTCCTTAGAGGGCAATGAGCAGTTCTTC. It yields the protein CASSSLEGNEQFF.

This CDR3 is CASSFAWWVPDTQYF. CDR3 nucleotides: TGTGCCAGCAGCTTTGCGTGGTGGGTACCAGATACGCAGTATTTT. The rearrangement links TRBV12-1 to TRBJ2-3. TRBV12-1 is a known pseudogene. The CDR3 sequence is 15 residues long.

The V call is TRBV4-3, the J call TRBJ2-7; TRBD2 matches at 12 bases. Germline V gene sequence: CDR1 LGHNA, CDR2 YSLEER. This CDR3 comprises 15 residues. J was trimmed by 7 bases and V by 8 bases; bases with no gene match: 12. CDR3 protein: CASPGRLAGDYEQYF. The CDR3 nucleotides are TGCGCCAGCCCCGGCCGACTAGCGGGAGATTATGAGCAGTACTTC.

V and J are TRBV6-5 and TRBJ2-7; D gene ambiguous. Deletions cut 3 bases from V and 2 bases from J, with 8 bases between. Germline values: CDR1 MNHEY, CDR2 SVGAGI. The CDR3 sequence is 13 residues long. As DNA, the CDR3 is TGTGCCAGCAGTTATGGCGGTACCTACGAGCAGTACTTC. This codes for CASSYGGTYEQYF.

The chain combines TRBV7-9 with TRBJ2-7, with 8 bases that match TRBD1. Germline V gene sequence: CDR1 SEHNR, CDR2 FQNEAQ (reference sequence). Trimming at V came to 7 bases and at J to 3 bases, leaving 2 bases not matched to a gene. The CDR3 covers 12 residues. This CDR3 is CASTTGGYEQYF. The CDR3 DNA is TGTGCCAGCACCACAGGGGGCTACGAGCAGTACTTC.

The gene calls are TRBV7-9 and TRBJ2-1, with D unresolved. The CDR3 totals 15 residues. CDR1 and CDR2 (germline): SEHNR, FQNEAQ (reference sequence). Between the trimmed V and J ends, which lost 6 bases and 2 bases, there was a span of 14 bases. CDR3 nucleotide sequence: TGTGCCAGCAGTTCCTCTCGACTCGCCTACAATGAGCAGTTCTTC. Translation gives CASSSSRLAYNEQFF.

This chain links TRBV4-3 with TRBJ2-1, with 8 bases fitting TRBD1. Germline trimming cut 0 bases from V and 1 base from J; bases unmatched to any gene: 11. The V gene's germline CDR1 is LGHNA and CDR2 YSLEER. This CDR3 comprises 19 residues. The CDR3, as DNA: TGCGCCAGCAGCCAAGATCCTGACAGGGGCCATTTTTCCTACAATGAGCAGTTCTTC. Translated, it gives CASSQDPDRGHFSYNEQFF.

The chain recombines TRBV7-9 with TRBJ1-2; D is unresolved. V shed 5 bases and J shed 7 bases, with 20 bases lying between them. Germline values: CDR1 SEHNR, CDR2 FQNEAQ (reference sequence). CDR3 length equals 15 residues. In DNA, the CDR3 is TGTGCCAGCAGCCCAAACCGGGTTTTAGGCTCTGGCTACACCTTC. Amino acid sequence: CASSPNRVLGSGYTF.

This chain joins TRBV10-1 and TRBJ2-3, with 10 bases matching TRBD2. CDR1 and CDR2 from the germline V gene are WNHNN and SYGVQD (reference sequence). This CDR3 comprises 16 residues. Losses at the gene ends were 3 bases for V and 5 bases for J; bases not matched to a gene: 8. CDR3 nucleotides: TGCGCCAGCAGTGATCCTAGCGGGAGAGGAGGAGATACGCAGTATTTT. Its protein is CASSDPSGRGGDTQYF.

The V and J genes are TRBV10-2 and TRBJ2-7; D gene ambiguous. Germline-derived CDR1 and CDR2 are WSHSY and SAAADI. There are 12 residues in the CDR3. The V end lost 6 bases, the J end lost 8 bases, and 14 bases lay between the germline ends. The CDR3 loop is CASRDEHLKQYF. The CDR3 DNA is TGCGCCAGCAGGGACGAACATCTCAAGCAGTACTTC.

Concerning this clone itself: Sequence at one end of the junction differs from germline and may be a read error. The V and J genes are TRBV14 and TRBJ2-1, with D tentatively TRBD1 or TRBD2 (6 bases each). The CDR3 contains 17 residues. The germline V gene has CDR1 SGHDN and CDR2 FVKESK. The CDR3 nucleotides read TGTGCCAGCGGCCAAAGCCTCTCGGGACTGGGGGCCGATGAGCAGTTCTTC. Its protein product is CASGQSLSGLGADEQFF.

The gene calls are TRBV9 and TRBJ2-1; 7 bases map to TRBD2. The trim removed 3 bases at V and 0 bases at J, leaving 12 bases unmatched. Germline CDR1 SGDLS, CDR2 YYNGEE. The CDR3 runs to 18 residues. The CDR3 here is CASSASGTSAHSYNEQFF. CDR3 DNA: TGTGCCAGCAGCGCCTCCGGTACTAGCGCCCACTCCTACAATGAGCAGTTCTTC.

This chain uses TRBV7-3 with TRBJ2-3, with D unclear. Germline lookup yields CDR1 SGHTA and CDR2 FQGTGA. The CDR3 has 14 residues. V gave up 1 base and J gave up 4 bases, with 9 bases separating them. CDR3 nucleotides: TGTGCCAGCAGCTTAAAAGCCGGACCAGATACGCAGTATTTT. Encoded protein: CASSLKAGPDTQYF.

The chain has TRBV28 and TRBJ2-5; D is undetermined. The V gene's germline CDR1 is MDHEN and CDR2 SYDVKM. V shed 4 bases and J shed 5 bases, with 5 bases lying between them. This CDR3 comprises 11 residues. Here the CDR3 reads CASSWVETQYF. The CDR3 DNA sequence: TGTGCCAGCAGTTGGGTGGAGACCCAGTACTTC.

The rearrangement uses TRBV25-1 and TRBJ2-2, with no clear D. Deletions cut 6 bases from V and 3 bases from J, with 5 bases between. CDR1 and CDR2 from the germline V gene are MGHDK and SYGVNS. The CDR3 has 12 amino acids. CDR3 in amino acids: CASRQYTGELFF. The DNA of the CDR3 is TGTGCCAGCAGACAATACACCGGGGAGCTGTTTTTT.

The chain couples TRBV19 to TRBJ2-1; a possible D gene is TRBD2 (5 bases). V lost 0 bases, J lost 11 bases, and 20 bases lay in between. The CDR3 covers 16 residues. The germline CDR1 and CDR2 sequences are LNHDA and SQIVND (reference sequence). CDR3 DNA: TGTGCCAGTAGTATAGATCTATCCGTGACTACAAACAAGCAGTTCTTC. It specifies CASSIDLSVTTNKQFF.